This TCR beta chain stems from a study of shared clonotypes between healthy human individuals. With V trimmed by 3 bases and J by 4 bases, 12 bases remained unmatched. The CDR3 consists of 17 residues. The germline V gene has CDR1 KGHSH and CDR2 LQKENI. Libraries were prepared by immunoSEQ multiplex PCR; TCRdb keeps only in-frame clonotypes and omits some of them. Seen here are 300,000 to 400,000 clones, more than 60% observed once, and the top ten hold more than 9%. This sequence joins TRBV18 and TRBJ1-5, with 7 bases fitting TRBD1. Specimen: memory CD4+ T cells sorted from blood. Subset noted: CD45RA-negative fraction. The source of this sequence is a man younger than 40 in good health. In nucleotides, the CDR3 is TGTGCCAGCTCACCCACCTCCGGGACAGTTGTAAATCAGCCCCAGCATTTT. It codes for CASSPTSGTVVNQPQHF. Together with reference TRBV18 and TRBJ1-5, the CDR3 gives the full variable domain: NAGVMQNPRHLVRRRGQEARLRCSPMKGHSHVYWYRQLPEEGLKFMVYLQKENIIDESGMPKERFSAEFPKEGPSILRIQQVVRGDSAAYFCASSPTSGTVVNQPQHFGDGTRLSIL.